The T cell receptor (beta chain) described here comes from a study of radiotherapy plus CTLA-4 blockade in lung cancer. Turning to the study itself: Of the patients, about 20% showed objective responses and under 40% attained disease control.

Assay: immunoSEQ multiplex PCR; the TCRdb copy retains only in-frame clones and omits some. The table includes tens of thousands of clones, less than 90% detected once. Regarding the study as a whole: Expansion of tumor-derived TCR clones was observed in blood after radiotherapy plus ipilimumab. Increased serum interferon-beta after radiation also reportedly predicted response strongly.

Of note for this clone: What it binds is unknown.

Each patient with chemo-refractory metastatic non-small-cell lung cancer was treated with focal radiation plus CTLA-4 blockade using ipilimumab. The V gene's germline CDR1 is SGHAT and CDR2 FQDESV (reference sequence). Between the trimmed V and J ends, which lost 4 bases and 3 bases, there was a span of 16 bases. The CDR3 runs 15 residues. The TCR originated in a human donor with non-small cell lung cancer who had stable disease on radiotherapy plus ipilimumab. V usage is TRBV11-1 and J usage is TRBJ2-7, with TRBD1 as a possible D gene (5 bases). The sequenced sample was peripheral blood, obtained from a patient treated with radiotherapy plus ipilimumab. CDR3 sequence reads: CASSSPRVGLYEQYF. For the CDR3, the DNA is TGTGCCAGCAGCTCCCCCCGGGTGGGGCTCTACGAGCAGTACTTC.